This T cell receptor beta chain was captured by sequencing in a study of monozygotic twins with cystic fibrosis. Germline-derived CDR1 and CDR2 are LGHNA and YSLEER. This CDR3 has 15 residues. V shed 4 bases and J 10 bases; nucleotides not matched to a gene: 7. Using immunoSEQ multiplex PCR, the repertoire was profiled, and TCRdb retains in-frame clones only, with some absent. The sample contains around 25,000 clones, around 93% of which appear only once. Study-level findings and limits: V usage most resembled the co-twin in 13 of 16 pairs.

On this clone itself: Its antigen is not identified.

The TCR sequence derives from a girl aged 2 to 10 with cystic fibrosis. The sequenced sample consisted of blood. This rearrangement joins TRBV4-3 to TRBJ2-3, with TRBD2 identical over 14 bases. The CDR3: CASSPGTSGGGAQYF. CDR3 nucleotide sequence: TGCGCCAGCAGCCCCGGGACTAGCGGGGGAGGGGCGCAGTATTTT.